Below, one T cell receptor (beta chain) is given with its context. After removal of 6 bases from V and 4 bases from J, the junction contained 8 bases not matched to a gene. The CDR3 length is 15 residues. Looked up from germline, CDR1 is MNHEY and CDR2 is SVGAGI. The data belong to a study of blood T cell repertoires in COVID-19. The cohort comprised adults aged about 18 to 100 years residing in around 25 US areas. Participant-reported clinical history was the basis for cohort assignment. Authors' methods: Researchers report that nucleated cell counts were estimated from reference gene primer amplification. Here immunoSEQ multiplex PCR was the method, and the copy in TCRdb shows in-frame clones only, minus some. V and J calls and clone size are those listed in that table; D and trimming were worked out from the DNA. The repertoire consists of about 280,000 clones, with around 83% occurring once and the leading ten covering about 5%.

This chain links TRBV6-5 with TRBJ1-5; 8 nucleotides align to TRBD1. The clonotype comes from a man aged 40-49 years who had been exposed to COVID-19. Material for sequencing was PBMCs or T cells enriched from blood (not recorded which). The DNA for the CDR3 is TGTGCCAGCAGGGCCATCAGGGGGCTAAATCAGCCCCAGCATTTT. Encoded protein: CASRAIRGLNQPQHF.